These T cell receptor beta chains were read from a single sample in a study of Graves' ophthalmopathy and Graves' hyperthyroidism. One entry per CDR3 protein results from TCRdb running MiXCR on the multiplex PCR reads. The table has about 170,000 distinct CDR3 sequences, 37% seen once; the top ten hold about 5.8%. The sample comprised peripheral blood. All receptors come from a woman between 40 and 50 years old with Graves' ophthalmopathy. CDR3s include the opening cysteine and the closing phenylalanine or tryptophan. A D gene is named only where the DNA matches it firmly. Clone size is not always given. Where it is, it says once, few, many or a class for expanded clones.

TRBJ2-5,TRBD1,many,TRBV20-1,TGCAGTGCAGACGAACAGGGGAGCGAGACCCAGTACTTC,CSADEQGSETQYF
TRBJ1-2,NA,many,TRBV14,TGTGCCAGCAGCCAAAACCCCGGTTGGGGCTACACCTTC,CASSQNPGWGYTF
TRBJ2-2,NA,many,TRBV29-1,TGCAGCGTTGAATCCGGAGGGCCCACCGGGGAGCTGTTTTTT,CSVESGGPTGELFF
TRBJ2-5,TRBD2,NA,TRBV7-2,TGTGCCAGCAGCTTGAGGCGGGGGGTCCAAGAGACCCAGTACTTC,CASSLRRGVQETQYF
TRBJ1-1,NA,many,TRBV28,TGTGCCAGCAATGAGGGAATCACTGAAGCTTTCTTT,CASNEGITEAFF
TRBJ2-7,TRBD1,NA,TRBV5-1,TGCGCCAGCAGCTTGGCCGGGGGAAGACAGGGGCCCTACGAGCAGTACTTC,CASSLAGGRQGPYEQYF
TRBJ1-1,NA,many,TRBV6-2/TRBV6-3,TGTGCCAGCAGTTACCCTGACGGTTGCACTGAAGCTTTCTTT,CASSYPDGCTEAFF
TRBJ1-6,NA,NA,TRBV6-1,TGTGCCAGCAGTGAAGGTTTTCCGCAGAATAATTCACCCCTCCACTTT,CASSEGFPQNNSPLHF
TRBJ2-3,TRBD2,many,TRBV12-3/TRBV12-4,TGTGCCAGCAGTTTTAGGGAGGGCAGGGGCACAGATACGCAGTATTTT,CASSFREGRGTDTQYF
TRBJ1-1,NA,NA,TRBV6-1,TGTGCCAGCATTCTTACCGAAGGGACACCGAACACTGAAGCTTTCTTT,CASILTEGTPNTEAFF
TRBJ2-5,NA,NA,TRBV12-3/TRBV12-4,TGTGCCAGCAGTTTGATCGAGCGGGAGACCCAGTACTTC,CASSLIERETQYF
TRBJ1-1,NA,NA,TRBV6-5,TGTGCCATCAGTGACTCGGTTAACACTGAAGCTTTCTTT,CAISDSVNTEAFF
TRBJ2-7,TRBD2,many,TRBV20-1,TGCAGTGCTGGTCTAGCGGGAAGCTCCTACGAGCAGTACTTC,CSAGLAGSSYEQYF
TRBJ2-7,NA,many,TRBV7-2,TGTGCCAGCAGCCCCATAGGGGGAACTGAGCAGTACTTC,CASSPIGGTEQYF
TRBJ1-6,NA,many,TRBV20-1,TGCAGTGCTGCCGAAGGGGGGGCAAATGGAATTTCACCCCTCCACTTT,CSAAEGGANGISPLHF
TRBJ1-2,NA,many,TRBV12-3/TRBV12-4,TGTGCCAGCAGTTTCGCGGGGGGCTACACCTTC,CASSFAGGYTF
TRBJ1-1,NA,NA,TRBV12-3/TRBV12-4,TGTGCCAGCAGCACACGACAAGCTGAAGCTTTCTTT,CASSTRQAEAFF
TRBJ1-6,NA,many,TRBV3-1,TGTGCCAGCAGCCAAGTCGTTCAGGGGAATTCACCCCTCCACTTT,CASSQVVQGNSPLHF
TRBJ1-1,NA,NA,TRBV11-1,TGTGCCAGCAGCTTTTGGCGAGGCGGCAGGAGGAACACTGAAGCTTTCTTT,CASSFWRGGRRNTEAFF
TRBJ2-2,TRBD1,many,TRBV9,TGTGCCAGCAGCAAAAGGACAGGGAATTCCGGGGAGCTGTTTTTT,CASSKRTGNSGELFF
TRBJ2-4,TRBD2,many,TRBV12-3/TRBV12-4,TGTGCCAGCAGTTTAGCCCTCCAGCGGGAGGGCCGGTGGGTCAAAAACATTCAGTACTTC,CASSLALQREGRWVKNIQYF
TRBJ2-7,NA,many,TRBV7-2,TGTGCCAGCAGTACCGCATGGCGGTACTACGAGCAGTACTTC,CASSTAWRYYEQYF
TRBJ2-7,TRBD2,NA,TRBV25-1,TGTGCCAGCAGTAACAGCGGGAGGAACCTCTACGAGCAGTACTTC,CASSNSGRNLYEQYF
TRBJ1-1,NA,NA,TRBV27,TGTGCCAGCAGTCCGTCCCGGAAGAACACTGAAGCTTTCTTT,CASSPSRKNTEAFF
TRBJ2-2,TRBD2,many,TRBV7-9,TGTGCCAGCACGGACTTCCGCGGGGGCACCGGGGAGCTGTTTTTT,CASTDFRGGTGELFF
TRBJ2-7,TRBD1,NA,TRBV28,TGTGCCAGCAGTGAGGACAGGGGTTCCTACGAGCAGTACTTC,CASSEDRGSYEQYF
TRBJ2-2,NA,NA,TRBV11-2,TGTGCCAGCAGCCCGCGTGCTGGGGGTCGCACCGGGGAGCTGTTTTTT,CASSPRAGGRTGELFF
TRBJ1-3,NA,NA,TRBV6-1,TGTGCCAGCAGTACATCACAGGTCCCCTCTGGAAACACCATATATTTT,CASSTSQVPSGNTIYF
TRBJ2-7,TRBD1,NA,TRBV7-9,TGTGCCAGCAATATGGGACAGGGTGAGAGCTACGAGCAGTACTTC,CASNMGQGESYEQYF
TRBJ1-2,NA,few,TRBV5-1,TGCGCCAGCAGCTCCGGTGCTAACTATGGCTACACCTTC,CASSSGANYGYTF
TRBJ2-7,NA,many,TRBV2,TGTGCCAGCAGTGAAATCGGGAGCTCCTACGAGCAGTACTTC,CASSEIGSSYEQYF
TRBJ2-7,NA,NA,TRBV6-2/TRBV6-3,TGTGCCAGCACTCATCCCAGGCAGGGCTCCTACGAGCAGTACTTC,CASTHPRQGSYEQYF
TRBJ2-7,NA,NA,TRBV6-5,TGTGCCAGCAAGTTCGGTACAGACTCCTACGAGCAGTACTTC,CASKFGTDSYEQYF
TRBJ2-7,NA,many,TRBV6-5,TGTGCCAGCAGACTAGCACCGAGCTCCTACGAGCAGTACTTC,CASRLAPSSYEQYF
TRBJ1-1,NA,many,TRBV28,TGTGCCAGCAGCGACTCTTTTCGGACACTGGGCGAAGCTTTCTTT,CASSDSFRTLGEAFF
TRBJ2-2,TRBD2,many,TRBV27,TGTGCCAGCAGTCTACGGGGGGGCTTTAACACCGGGGAGCTGGTTTTT,CASSLRGGFNTGELVF
TRBJ2-5,TRBD2,NA,TRBV5-5,TGTGCCAGCAGATCGGGACTAGGCACGGAAGAGACCCAGTACTTC,CASRSGLGTEETQYF
TRBJ2-7,TRBD1,many,TRBV28,TGTGCCAGCAGTACCTGGACAGGGTATGAGCAGTACTTC,CASSTWTGYEQYF
TRBJ2-5,TRBD2,many,TRBV10-1,TGCGCCAGCAGCCCGGGACTAGCAGGATACGAGACCCAGTACTTC,CASSPGLAGYETQYF
TRBJ2-7,NA,NA,TRBV11-2,TGTGCCAGCACCTCACCGGGACAACCTTACGAGCAGTACTTC,CASTSPGQPYEQYF
TRBJ1-1,TRBD1,NA,TRBV7-2,TGTGCCAGCAGCTTAGGCTGGACAGGTCGGGCTGAAGCTTTCTTT,CASSLGWTGRAEAFF